The source of this T cell receptor (beta chain) is a study of Ad26.COV2.S vaccination and SARS-CoV-2 variants. Study background: The study gave Ad26.COV2.S intramuscularly, once or twice 56 days apart.

The treatment is: some 20 received Ad26.COV2.S at low or high dose, single or two shots; 5 received placebo; per-sample allocation not given. The study sampled participants on day 63 after the first vaccine or placebo injection. At a Boston site, the person donating was an adult of 18-55 years. Comment on this clone: Its antigen is unknown. Other DNA sequences in this sample translate to the same CDR3.

The data were produced by immunoSEQ multiplex PCR, yet TCRdb's version contains in-frame clones alone and is incomplete. The data contain 360,000 or so clones, 75% to 90% of them seen just once; the ten biggest clones take up around 2%. Study-level points and caveats: With respect to non-spike TCR breadth, vaccine and placebo recipients were similar. Estimates derived from TCR breadth and depth analyses may have underestimated total T cell responses.

Trimming shortened V by 4 bases and J by 4 bases, and 10 bases separated the two germline ends. Germline-derived CDR1 and CDR2 are KGHDR and SFDVKD. CDR3 length: 13 amino acids. Material: peripheral blood, obtained in a trial of Ad26.COV2.S vaccine versus placebo. The gene calls are TRBV24-1 and TRBJ2-7; D tentatively fits TRBD1 or TRBD2 (6 bases each). The TCR sequence derives from a person aged 18-60 years who received the Ad26.COV2.S COVID-19 vaccine or a placebo. CDR3 amino acids: CATSDGGGYEQYF. The CDR3 DNA sequence: TGTGCCACCAGTGACGGAGGGGGATACGAGCAGTACTTC.